The 8 T cell receptor beta chains reported below all come from one sample, sequenced in a study of shared clonotypes between healthy human individuals. Data came from immunoSEQ multiplex PCR; TCRdb stores just in-frame clones and leaves some out. The sample carries about 1.5 million clones, 95% to 99% recorded once. The sequenced sample consisted of naive CD4+ T cells sorted from blood. The subset denotes: CD45RA+ positively selected. The receptor source for this set is a young man in good health.

The rearrangement uses TRBV19 and TRBJ2-7; 8 nucleotides line up with TRBD1. V was pared by 4 bases and J by 6 bases, with 2 bases of the junction left unmatched. The CDR3 is made up of 12 amino acids. The germline V gene has CDR1 LNHDA and CDR2 SQIVND (reference sequence). CDR3 loop: CASSKQGVEQYF. CDR3 sequence (DNA): TGTGCCAGTAGTAAACAGGGGGTCGAGCAGTACTTC.

The CDR3 nucleotides are TGTGCCAGCAGCTTAGGGACTCCAGCGGGCAATGAGCAGTTCTTC. Its protein product is CASSLGTPAGNEQFF. The J gene is TRBJ2-1, the V gene TRBV11-2; possibly TRBD2 for D (6 bases). V was cut by 1 base and J by 6 bases, with 13 bases left in between. CDR3 length: 15 residues. Germline V gives CDR1 SGHAT, CDR2 FQNNGV.

The chain employs TRBV2 and TRBJ2-2; D not resolved. The CDR3 is made up of 13 amino acids. CDR1 is SNHLY, CDR2 FYNNEI, per germline. Trimming shortened V by 9 bases and J by 2 bases, and 10 bases separated the two germline ends. CDR3 protein: CASSTHNTGELFF. As DNA, the CDR3 is TGTGCCAGTTCCACACATAACACCGGGGAGCTGTTTTTT.

The count of this clone is one. V gene TRBV7-8 combines with J gene TRBJ2-7; TRBD1 matches 9 bases. CDR1 is SGHVS and CDR2 is FQNEAQ in the germline V gene. V shed 7 bases, J shed 5 bases, and the junction held 15 bases outside the gene matches. The CDR3 has 16 amino acids. The CDR3 sequence: CASIDLTRRTGDEQYF. The CDR3 DNA sequence: TGTGCCAGCATCGACTTGACCCGGAGGACAGGGGACGAGCAGTACTTC.

This clone has just one count. At one end, the junction sequence differs from germline, possibly due to a read error. V usage is TRBV7-2 and J usage is TRBJ2-1, with unresolved D. The CDR3 length is 12 residues. Germline CDR1 and CDR2: SGHTA and FQGNSA. Here the CDR3 reads CASSLAPRSPIF. CDR3 DNA: TGTGCCAGCAGCTTAGCGCCGCGATCCCCTATCTTC.

The chain combines TRBV4-3 with TRBJ2-2; D unresolved. This CDR3 is built from 12 residues. V was clipped by 3 bases and J by 5 bases, with 4 bases between them. Looked up from germline, CDR1 is LGHNA and CDR2 is YSLEER. This CDR3 is CASSHPTGELFF. The CDR3 DNA follows: TGCGCCAGCAGCCACCCAACCGGGGAGCTGTTTTTT.

The J gene is TRBJ2-7, the V gene TRBV7-9, with D uncertain. The CDR3 extends over 15 amino acids. Germline lookup yields CDR1 SEHNR and CDR2 FQNEAQ (reference sequence). V was cut by 4 bases and J by 0 bases, with 13 bases left in between. CDR3 sequence (DNA): TGTGCCAGCAGCTCCATGGGGTCCCCCTCCTACGAGCAGTACTTC. This translates into CASSSMGSPSYEQYF.

V usage is TRBV19 and J usage is TRBJ1-3; D not certain. Germline-derived CDR1 and CDR2 are LNHDA and SQIVND (reference sequence). The CDR3 is 16 amino acids. V was clipped by 5 bases and J by 1 base, with 15 bases between them. For the CDR3, the DNA is TGTGCCAGTAGTGCCCATCAATGGGTGTCTGGAAACACCATATATTTT. The encoded protein is CASSAHQWVSGNTIYF.